This T cell receptor (beta chain) came from a study of T cells in tuberculosis. Study results and limitations: GMM-specific TCRs were nearer to active tuberculosis alpha repertoires, suggesting expansion.

Regarding time point: new active TB diagnosis, blood taken before or within 7 days of starting treatment. Remarks on this clone: Its antigen remains unknown.

Using immunoSEQ multiplex PCR, the repertoire was profiled, and TCRdb retains in-frame clones only, with some absent. The sample holds about 33,000 clones, about 85% seen once. V was clipped by 4 bases and J by 6 bases; unmatched bases: 3. Germline V gene lookup returns CDR1 MDHEN and CDR2 SYDVKM. The CDR3 is made up of 15 amino acids. Sequences were derived from PBMCs, sampled at tuberculosis diagnosis. This chain links TRBV28 with TRBJ2-1; 13 bases map to TRBD2. The sequence was obtained from an adult with tuberculosis. CDR3 in amino acids: CASSSGLAGVNEQFF. The CDR3 DNA sequence: TGTGCCAGCAGTTCCGGACTAGCGGGAGTCAATGAGCAGTTCTTC.